This paragraph reports one T cell receptor (beta chain). Its matching antigen is unknown. The entry originates in a study of CD8+ T cells in alopecia areata. Study details: The tofacitinib course ran for 6 to 18 months and was followed by 6 months off drug.

RNA, once extracted, was reverse transcribed into cDNA for use as the sequencing template. Sequencing was performed with immunoSEQ multiplex PCR; in TCRdb, only in-frame clones are kept and a portion is missing. Here the sample spans around 100,000 clones, under 90% being singletons. The treatment is: oral pan-JAK inhibitor, 5-10 mg twice daily. Study-wide findings and caveats: Resident alphabeta T-cell populations of normal skin are likewise subject to sequencing in scalp samples. Clonality was higher in lesional than normal scalp, especially in alopecia totalis/universalis.

V shed 6 bases and J 4 bases; nucleotides not matched to a gene: 10. The CDR3 is 15 amino acids. Per germline, CDR1 SGHAT and CDR2 FQNNGV. The sample consisted of CD8+ T cells sorted from blood, taken around week 31, from a patient treated with tofacitinib. J is TRBJ1-2 and V is TRBV11-2; 8 bases line up with TRBD1. The sequence was collected from a human donor with alopecia areata. The CDR3 sequence: CASSNYGTGLYGYTF. CDR3 nucleotides: TGTGCCAGCAGTAATTACGGGACAGGTCTCTATGGCTACACCTTC.